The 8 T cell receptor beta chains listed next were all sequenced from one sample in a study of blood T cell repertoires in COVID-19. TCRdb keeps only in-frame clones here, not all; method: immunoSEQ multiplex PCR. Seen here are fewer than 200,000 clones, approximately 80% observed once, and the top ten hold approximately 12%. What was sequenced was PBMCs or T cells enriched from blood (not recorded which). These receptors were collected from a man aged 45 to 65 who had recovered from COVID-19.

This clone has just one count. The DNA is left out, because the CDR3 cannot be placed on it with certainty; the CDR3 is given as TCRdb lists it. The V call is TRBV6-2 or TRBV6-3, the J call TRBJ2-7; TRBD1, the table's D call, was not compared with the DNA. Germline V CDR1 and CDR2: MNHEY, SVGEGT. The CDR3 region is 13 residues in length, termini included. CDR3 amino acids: CASSSSTVYEQYF.

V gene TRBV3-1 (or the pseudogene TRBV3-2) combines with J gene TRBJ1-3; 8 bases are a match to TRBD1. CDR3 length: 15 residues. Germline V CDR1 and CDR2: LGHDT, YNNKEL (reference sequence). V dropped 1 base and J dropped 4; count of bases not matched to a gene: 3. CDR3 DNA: TGTGCCAGCAGCCAAGGGACAGGGCAAGGAAACACCATATATTTT. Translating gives CASSQGTGQGNTIYF.

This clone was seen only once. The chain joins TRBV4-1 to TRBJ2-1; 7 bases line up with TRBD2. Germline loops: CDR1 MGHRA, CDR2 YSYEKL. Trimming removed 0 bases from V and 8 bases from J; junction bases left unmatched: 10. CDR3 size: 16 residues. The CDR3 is CASSQEKGLPGDEQFF. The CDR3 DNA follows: TGCGCCAGCAGCCAAGAGAAGGGACTACCCGGCGATGAGCAGTTCTTC.

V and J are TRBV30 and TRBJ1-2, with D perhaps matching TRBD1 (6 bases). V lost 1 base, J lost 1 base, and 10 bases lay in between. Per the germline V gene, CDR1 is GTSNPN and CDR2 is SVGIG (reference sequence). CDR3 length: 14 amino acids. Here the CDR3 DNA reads TGTGCCTGGAGTGCCCTGGGACATAACTATGGCTACACCTTC. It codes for CAWSALGHNYGYTF.

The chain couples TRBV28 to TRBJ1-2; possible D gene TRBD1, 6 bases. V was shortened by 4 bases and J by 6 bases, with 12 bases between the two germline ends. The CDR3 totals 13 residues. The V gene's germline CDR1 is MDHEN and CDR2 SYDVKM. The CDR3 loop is CASSSGQRHGYTF. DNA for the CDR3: TGTGCCAGCAGTTCGGGACAACGACATGGCTACACCTTC.

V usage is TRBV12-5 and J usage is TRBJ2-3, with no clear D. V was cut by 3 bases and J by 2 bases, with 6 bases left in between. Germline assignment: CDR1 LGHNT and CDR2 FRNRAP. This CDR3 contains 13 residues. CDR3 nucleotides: TGTGCTAGTGGTTTCCCAAACACAGATACGCAGTATTTT. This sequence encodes CASGFPNTDTQYF.

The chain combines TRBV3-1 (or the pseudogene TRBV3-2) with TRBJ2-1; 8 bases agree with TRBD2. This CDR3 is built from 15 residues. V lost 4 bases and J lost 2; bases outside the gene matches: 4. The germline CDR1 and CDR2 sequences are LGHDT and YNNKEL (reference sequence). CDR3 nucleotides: TGTGCCAGCAGCCTAACGGGGGGGCCCTACAATGAGCAGTTCTTC. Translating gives CASSLTGGPYNEQFF.

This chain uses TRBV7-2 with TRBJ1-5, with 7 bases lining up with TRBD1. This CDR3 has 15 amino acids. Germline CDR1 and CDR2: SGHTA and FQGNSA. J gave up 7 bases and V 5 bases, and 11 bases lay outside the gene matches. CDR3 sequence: CASSPRQGTGQPQHF. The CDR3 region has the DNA TGTGCCAGCAGCCCAAGACAGGGCACGGGGCAGCCCCAGCATTTT.